Presented here are 9 T cell receptor beta chains from one specimen sequenced in a study of molecular identifiers for immune sequencing clone quantification. Each CDR3 protein is one row after TCRdb ran MiXCR on the PCR reads. The sample records a few hundred thousand distinct CDR3 sequences, about 23% being singletons. Sequenced material: naive CD8+ T cells from blood, with Jurkat cell RNA spiked in. Subset defined: FACS-sorted CD8+CD4-CCR7+CD45RA+ naive T cells. The receptors shown here come from a human donor in good health. Some libraries in this study had Jurkat cell RNA spiked in.

Remarks on this clonotype: This could be a read error, since a much larger clone is one nucleotide away. This chain links TRBV7-9 with TRBJ1-5; no firm D call. The V gene's germline CDR1 is SEHNR and CDR2 FQNEAQ (reference sequence). The V end was cut by 4 bases, the J end by 3 bases, with 13 bases between. The CDR3 totals 15 residues. The CDR3 region is CASSSGGVANQPQHF. The CDR3, as DNA: TGTGCCAGCAGCTCGGGTGGGGTGGCCAATCAGCCCCAGCATTTT.

This clonotype was found a few times. The J gene is TRBJ2-7, the V gene TRBV28; D not resolved. V was trimmed by 2 bases and J by 4 bases, leaving 9 bases between them. CDR3 length equals 13 residues. Germline V CDR1 and CDR2: MDHEN, SYDVKM. The CDR3 sequence: CASSLMLGYEQYF. The DNA for the CDR3 is TGTGCCAGCAGTTTAATGTTGGGTTACGAGCAGTACTTC.

This clonotype occurred a few times. The chain employs TRBV7-9 and TRBJ1-5; maybe TRBD1 (5 bases). Trimming took off 7 bases at V and 0 bases at J, with 19 bases between the two ends. The CDR3 is 17 residues long. Per germline, CDR1 SEHNR and CDR2 FQNEAQ (reference sequence). In DNA, the CDR3 is TGTGCCAGCACCCGAGCGATAGGGACTTATAGCAATCAGCCCCAGCATTTT. Protein: CASTRAIGTYSNQPQHF.

The sample holds many counts of this clonotype. The chain employs TRBV7-6 and TRBJ2-7, with D possibly called TRBD1 or TRBD2 (5 bases each). Germline CDR1 SGHVS, CDR2 FNYEAQ. The CDR3 has 16 residues. Deletions cut 5 bases from V and 1 base from J, with 18 bases between. The CDR3 is CASSPGPGTLSYEQYF. In DNA, the CDR3 is TGTGCCAGCAGCCCAGGGCCCGGGACCCTATCCTACGAGCAGTACTTC.

This clonotype was detected only a few times. The chain recombines TRBV9 with TRBJ1-3; D gene uncertain. CDR1 is SGDLS, CDR2 YYNGEE, per germline. CDR3 length equals 14 residues. V lost 4 bases and J 0 bases, leaving 8 bases between the germline ends. CDR3 nucleotides: TGTGCCAGCAGCACGGGGAACTCTGGAAACACCATATATTTT. Translating it yields CASSTGNSGNTIYF.

On this clonotype itself: A much larger clone lies one base from this, so it may be a read error. The chain uses TRBV7-6 and TRBJ2-6; D might be TRBD1 (5 bases). Germline CDR1 reads SGHVS; CDR2 reads FNYEAQ. The CDR3 runs 18 residues. V was shortened by 7 bases and J by 2 bases, with 21 bases between the two germline ends. CDR3 DNA: TGTGCCAGCACACAGTCGACAGCTACGCTCCCTGGGGCCAACGTCCTGACTTTC. Residues: CASTQSTATLPGANVLTF.

To note about this clonotype: A much larger clone differs by one base, so this may be a read error. V is TRBV7-9 and J is TRBJ2-7, with 7 bases fitting TRBD1. The CDR3 has 13 amino acids. Trimming removed 5 bases from V and 9 bases from J; junction bases left unmatched: 10. Looked up from germline, CDR1 is SEHNR and CDR2 is FQNEAQ (reference sequence). CDR3 sequence reads: CASSRQGRWGQYF. DNA for the CDR3: TGTGCCAGCAGCCGACAGGGCCGCTGGGGGCAGTACTTC. Combining the CDR3 with reference TRBV7-9 and TRBJ2-7 gives the whole variable domain DTGVSQNPRHKITKRGQNVTFRCDPISEHNRLYWYRQTLGQGPEFLTYFQNEAQLEKSRLLSDRFSAERPKGSFSTLEIQRTEQGDSAMYLCASSRQGRWGQYFGPGTRLTVT.

Worth noting for this clonotype: A much larger clone lies one base from this, so it may be a read error. This chain joins TRBV12-3 or TRBV12-4 and TRBJ1-2; tentatively, D is TRBD1 (5 bases). CDR3 length equals 15 residues. Between the trimmed V and J ends, which lost 10 bases and 2 bases, there was a span of 20 bases. The DNA for the CDR3 is TGTGCCAACAGCCCCCGTTTGGGACCGAACTATGGCTACACCTTC. As protein: CANSPRLGPNYGYTF.

The chain combines TRBV5-5 with TRBJ2-7; the D is unclear. This CDR3 has 16 residues. Looked up from germline, CDR1 is SGHKS and CDR2 is YYEKEE (reference sequence). The germline V and J ends were trimmed by 1 base and 2 bases, with 16 bases remaining between them. Written as DNA, the CDR3 is TGTGCCAGCAGCTTGAGAGTTTCAATCCCCCCCTACGAGCAGTACTTC. Residues: CASSLRVSIPPYEQYF.